These 24 T cell receptor beta chains were sequenced from one sample in a study of CD8 T cells in ankylosing spondylitis. TCRdb redid the calling of the 5' RACE reads with MiXCR, one entry per CDR3 protein. This table has about 360,000 distinct CDR3 sequences, around 20% appearing once. Material for sequencing was blood, either unsorted or a sorted T cell fraction (not recorded which). All receptors come from a male donor with ankylosing spondylitis or in good health (not recorded which).

The rearrangement joins TRBV11-2 to TRBJ2-1, with D possibly matching TRBD2 (6 bases). Germline loops: CDR1 SGHAT, CDR2 FQNNGV. CDR3 length: 16 residues. The V end lost 2 bases, the J end lost 3 bases, and 14 bases lay between the germline ends. CDR3 amino acids: CASSLLVGGNYNEQFF. As DNA, the CDR3 is TGTGCCAGCAGCTTATTAGTTGGGGGGAACTACAATGAGCAGTTCTTC. The whole variable domain, remainder taken from reference TRBV11-2 and TRBJ2-1, is EAGVAQSPRYKIIEKRQSVAFWCNPISGHATLYWYQQILGQGPKLLIQFQNNGVVDDSQLPKDRFSAERLKGVDSTLKIQPAKLEDSAVYLCASSLLVGGNYNEQFFGPGTRLTVL.

CDR3 bases: TGTGCCAGCAGTTACCAGTACAAAGCCTACGAGCAGTACTTC. This sequence encodes CASSYQYKAYEQYF. The chain recombines TRBV6-5 with TRBJ2-7; no firm D call. CDR1 MNHEY and CDR2 SVGAGI come from the germline V gene. The ends were cut back, 2 bases at V and 2 bases at J, with 10 bases in the middle. This CDR3 spans 14 amino acids.

V gene TRBV4-2 combines with J gene TRBJ1-2; tentative D call: TRBD1 (6 bases). Between the trimmed V and J ends, which lost 1 base and 4 bases, there was a span of 7 bases. This CDR3 comprises 13 residues. The germline CDR1 and CDR2 sequences are LGHNA and YNFKEQ. The CDR3 reads CASSQGDIYGYTF. DNA for the CDR3: TGTGCCAGCAGCCAAGGGGACATCTATGGCTACACCTTC.

The sample holds many counts of this clonotype. The chain is built from TRBV4-1 and TRBJ2-7; D possibly matches TRBD1 or TRBD2 (5 bases each). The CDR3 is 14 residues long. V was shortened by 5 bases and J by 5 bases, with 16 bases between the two germline ends. Germline CDR1 is MGHRA and CDR2 is YSYEKL. This chain's CDR3 is CASSSGTDLDEQYF. CDR3 bases: TGCGCCAGCAGCTCCGGGACGGACTTAGACGAGCAGTACTTC.

This chain joins TRBV19 and TRBJ2-1; D unclear. The CDR3 totals 15 residues. From germline, CDR1 is LNHDA and CDR2 SQIVND (reference sequence). The ends were cut back, 7 bases at V and 2 bases at J, with 15 bases in the middle. The CDR3 reads CASTLDLGAYNEQFF. The CDR3 bases are TGTGCCAGTACCTTGGACCTGGGCGCCTACAATGAGCAGTTCTTC.

This clonotype came up a few times. The chain carries TRBV29-1 and TRBJ2-7; D is unresolved. V lost 7 bases, J lost 5 bases, and 12 bases lay in between. The CDR3 consists of 11 residues. CDR1 and CDR2 from the germline V gene are SQVTM and ANQGSEA. For the CDR3, the DNA is TGCAGCGCCCAAGGGTCCCACGAGCAGTACTTC. This translates into CSAQGSHEQYF.

This clonotype was detected only a few times. This rearrangement joins TRBV4-1 to TRBJ2-5; 7 bases line up with TRBD1. CDR3 length: 14 residues. V gave up 4 bases and J gave up 5 bases; unmatched junction bases: 7. Per the germline V gene, CDR1 is MGHRA and CDR2 is YSYEKL. For the CDR3, the DNA is TGCGCCAGCAGCCCGACAGGGCCCCTCGAGACCCAGTACTTC. It codes for CASSPTGPLETQYF.

This sequence joins TRBV11-3 and TRBJ2-1; 9 nucleotides match TRBD1. Losses at the gene ends were 5 bases for V and 9 bases for J; bases not matched to a gene: 11. The germline V gene encodes CDR1 SGHNT and CDR2 YENEEA. CDR3 size: 15 residues. This CDR3 reads CASSTPGQGTGEQFF. CDR3 sequence (DNA): TGTGCCAGCAGCACTCCGGGACAGGGTACGGGTGAGCAGTTCTTC. The full variable domain, in which reference TRBV11-3 and TRBJ2-1 provide the parts outside the CDR3, is EAGVVQSPRYKIIEKKQPVAFWCNPISGHNTLYWYLQNLGQGPELLIRYENEEAVDDSQLPKDRFSAERLKGVDSTLKIQPAELGDSAVYLCASSTPGQGTGEQFFGPGTRLTVL.

The chain joins TRBV12-3 or TRBV12-4 to TRBJ2-2; TRBD2 agrees at 11 bases. This CDR3 spans 15 amino acids. V lost 6 bases and J lost 5; bases outside the gene matches: 5. CDR3 coding DNA: TGTGCCAGCAGAACTAGCGGGGGTTGGACCGGGGAGCTGTTTTTT. This encodes CASRTSGGWTGELFF.

This chain links TRBV15 with TRBJ2-3, with a weak D call TRBD2 (5 bases). The germline V gene has CDR1 LNHNV and CDR2 YYDKDF (reference sequence). The CDR3 length is 15 residues. Trimming removed 3 bases at V and 3 bases at J, with 13 bases between. The CDR3 DNA follows: TGTGCCACCAGCAGGGTTTTAGGGAGAACAGATACGCAGTATTTT. Its translation is CATSRVLGRTDTQYF.

The table lists this clonotype with many counts. The chain is built from TRBV12-3 or TRBV12-4 and TRBJ2-3; D is undetermined. Trimming shortened V by 6 bases and J by 3 bases, and 22 bases separated the two germline ends. The CDR3 sequence is 17 residues long. CDR3 DNA sequence: TGTGCCAGCAGCCCCGTACATGAGGCTAGGGTAACAGATACGCAGTATTTT. This sequence encodes CASSPVHEARVTDTQYF.

This clonotype was seen only a few times. The V and J genes are TRBV6-2 or TRBV6-3 and TRBJ2-2, with 11 bases fitting TRBD2. CDR3 size: 16 residues. Trimming at V came to 5 bases and at J to 4 bases, leaving 6 bases not matched to a gene. Germline CDR1 MNHEY, CDR2 SVGEGT. CDR3 residues: CASSAPSGGPTGELFF. The CDR3 DNA is TGTGCCAGCAGTGCTCCTAGCGGGGGGCCCACCGGGGAGCTGTTTTTT.

V is TRBV20-1 and J is TRBJ2-6; weak D call: TRBD1 (6 bases). CDR1 and CDR2 from the germline V gene are DFQATT and SNEGSKA (reference sequence). The CDR3 has 17 residues. The V and J ends lost 4 bases and 4 bases respectively, with 20 bases between them. Written as DNA, the CDR3 is TGCAGTGCTATCGGCAGGGGCTGGCGTCTCGGGGCCAACGTCCTGACTTTC. As protein: CSAIGRGWRLGANVLTF.

The chain uses TRBV27 and TRBJ2-5; 10 bases align to TRBD1. The germline V gene has CDR1 MNHEY and CDR2 SMNVEV (reference sequence). Trimming at V came to 3 bases and at J to 5 bases, leaving 3 bases not matched to a gene. The CDR3 extends over 14 amino acids. CDR3 loop: CASSLGQGHETQYF. CDR3 in DNA: TGTGCCAGCAGTTTGGGACAGGGGCATGAGACCCAGTACTTC.

The V call is TRBV29-1, the J call TRBJ2-7; D is perhaps TRBD2 (6 bases). The germline gives CDR1 SQVTM, CDR2 ANQGSEA. The CDR3 is 13 amino acids. V was cut by 4 bases and J by 3 bases, with 13 bases left in between. This chain's CDR3 is CSVGVGGNYEQYF. The DNA for the CDR3 is TGCAGCGTTGGTGTCGGCGGGAACTACGAGCAGTACTTC.

This clonotype was seen a single time. The chain carries TRBV5-1 and TRBJ2-7, with 13 nucleotides matching TRBD2. Looked up from germline, CDR1 is SGHRS and CDR2 is YFSETQ. The CDR3 has 17 amino acids. The V gene end was trimmed by 0 bases and the J gene end by 7 bases; junction bases not matched to a gene: 10. This CDR3 reads CASSLEGLAGPPGEQYF. The DNA for the CDR3 is TGCGCCAGCAGCTTGGAGGGACTAGCGGGGCCCCCGGGGGAGCAGTACTTC.

A few counts support this clonotype. V is TRBV3-1 and J is TRBJ2-5; TRBD2 is a possible D gene (5 bases). V lost 0 bases, J lost 4 bases, and 9 bases lay in between. Germline V CDR1 and CDR2: LGHDT, YNNKEL (reference sequence). The CDR3 runs to 14 residues. The CDR3 DNA sequence: TGTGCCAGCAGCCAAGATGGGGAGCCAGAGACCCAGTACTTC. Encoded protein: CASSQDGEPETQYF.

The table lists this clonotype with a few counts. The chain links TRBV20-1 to TRBJ2-7, with D possibly TRBD1 on 5 matching bases. The germline gives CDR1 DFQATT, CDR2 SNEGSKA (reference sequence). CDR3 length: 15 residues. V was pared by 3 bases and J by 0 bases, with 15 bases between. This chain's CDR3 is CSARGLDTLSYEQYF. The CDR3 DNA is TGCAGTGCTAGGGGCCTGGACACCCTCTCCTACGAGCAGTACTTC.

This sequence joins TRBV4-1 and TRBJ2-1; TRBD2 aligns across 8 bases. The germline V gene has CDR1 MGHRA and CDR2 YSYEKL. J lost 4 bases, V lost 8 bases, and 7 bases had no gene match. This CDR3 is built from 14 residues. Here the CDR3 reads CASRRAGEYNEQFF. In DNA form, the CDR3 reads TGCGCCAGCCGACGAGCGGGGGAATACAATGAGCAGTTCTTC.

Ten or more counts support this clonotype. The V call is TRBV12-3 or TRBV12-4, the J call TRBJ1-1; TRBD1 is a possible D gene (5 bases). With 4 bases removed from V and 9 bases from J, the gap between germline ends came to 15 bases. CDR3 length: 13 amino acids. For the CDR3, the DNA is TGTGCCAGCAGTTACCACCCGACAGTAAAAGCTTTCTTT. Protein: CASSYHPTVKAFF.

This clonotype was seen a few times. The chain combines TRBV6-1 with TRBJ2-2; D is perhaps TRBD1 (5 bases). Trimming cost V 6 bases and J 6 bases, with 11 bases left between them. Germline loops: CDR1 MNHNS, CDR2 SASEGT. There are 13 residues in the CDR3. The CDR3 DNA follows: TGTGCCAGCAGGGCAGGGAATCCCGGGGAGCTGTTTTTT. It yields the protein CASRAGNPGELFF.

CDR3 in DNA: TGTGCCAGCAGCTTAAGGGCTAGCGGGGGCAATGAGCAGTTCTTC. Translation gives CASSLRASGGNEQFF. V usage is TRBV7-6 and J usage is TRBJ2-1; 10 bases are shared with TRBD2. CDR3 length: 15 amino acids. In germline, CDR1 is SGHVS, CDR2 FNYEAQ. Unmatched junction bases numbered 4, after V lost 2 bases and J lost 6 bases.

This clonotype was seen a handful of times. The chain uses TRBV18 and TRBJ2-1; D possibly uses TRBD1 or TRBD2 (6 bases each). Germline CDR1 and CDR2: KGHSH and LQKENI. V was shortened by 2 bases and J by 1 base, with 12 bases between the two germline ends. The CDR3 length is 16 residues. CDR3 DNA sequence: TGTGCCAGCTCACCAGGGGGGCAGACTTCCTACAATGAGCAGTTCTTC. Residues: CASSPGGQTSYNEQFF. Drawing the rest from reference TRBV18 and TRBJ2-1, the complete variable domain is NAGVMQNPRHLVRRRGQEARLRCSPMKGHSHVYWYRQLPEEGLKFMVYLQKENIIDESGMPKERFSAEFPKEGPSILRIQQVVRGDSAAYFCASSPGGQTSYNEQFFGPGTRLTVL.

This chain uses TRBV29-1 with TRBJ2-3; D gene unclear. CDR1 is SQVTM, CDR2 ANQGSEA, per germline. V was cut by 7 bases and J by 2 bases, with 13 bases left in between. This CDR3 region has 13 residues. The CDR3 spells CSANPQYTDTQYF. The CDR3 region has the DNA TGCAGCGCCAACCCTCAGTACACAGATACGCAGTATTTT.